Below are 32 T cell receptor beta chains sequenced from a single sample in a study of T-cell memory formation after mild COVID-19. One entry per CDR3 protein, called by TCRdb with MiXCR from the 5' RACE reads. The table lists 40,000 to 60,000 distinct CDR3 sequences, 25% to 35% of them singletons. Sequences were obtained from PBMCs or a T cell subset sorted from them (not recorded which). The receptors here all came from a man younger than 35 who had mild COVID-19 (a few samples of this study predate the infection). Cell type and time point are not known.

The rearrangement joins TRBV7-9 to TRBJ2-7, with 7 bases lining up with TRBD1. The CDR3 sequence is 14 residues long. The J segment lost 4 bases and the V segment lost 3 bases, leaving 6 bases of the junction unmatched. Looked up from germline, CDR1 is SEHNR and CDR2 is FQNEAQ (reference sequence). The CDR3 loop is CASSLGTVIYEQYF. DNA of the CDR3: TGTGCCAGCAGCTTGGGGACAGTTATATACGAGCAGTACTTC. The complete variable domain, with remaining parts taken from reference TRBV7-9 and TRBJ2-7, reads DTGVSQNPRHKITKRGQNVTFRCDPISEHNRLYWYRQTLGQGPEFLTYFQNEAQLEKSRLLSDRFSAERPKGSFSTLEIQRTEQGDSAMYLCASSLGTVIYEQYFGPGTRLTVT.

J is TRBJ2-1 and V is TRBV2; maybe TRBD2 (7 bases). The CDR3 is made up of 16 amino acids. Deletions cut 9 bases from V and 0 bases from J, with 18 bases between. Germline values: CDR1 SNHLY, CDR2 FYNNEI. The CDR3 reads CARGAGAGASYNEQFF. As DNA, the CDR3 is TGTGCCAGGGGCGCGGGGGCCGGGGCCTCCTACAATGAGCAGTTCTTC.

V usage is TRBV15 and J usage is TRBJ2-2, with D possibly matching TRBD2 (6 bases). V gave up 0 bases and J gave up 0 bases, with 11 bases separating them. Germline loops: CDR1 LNHNV, CDR2 YYDKDF (reference sequence). The CDR3 consists of 17 residues. The CDR3 region has the DNA TGTGCCACCAGCAGAGATCTGGCGGGGCCGAACACCGGGGAGCTGTTTTTT. It encodes CATSRDLAGPNTGELFF.

This clonotype occurred once. This sequence joins TRBV7-2 and TRBJ2-7, with 11 bases lining up with TRBD2. The CDR3 runs to 17 residues. J gave up 3 bases and V 5 bases, and 12 bases lay outside the gene matches. Germline V lookup: CDR1 SGHTA, CDR2 FQGNSA. In nucleotides, the CDR3 is TGTGCCAGCAGCCCCCGCCCCCCGGGACTAGCGGTCTACGAGCAGTACTTC. This codes for CASSPRPPGLAVYEQYF. The whole variable domain, remainder taken from reference TRBV7-2 and TRBJ2-7, is GAGVSQSPSNKVTEKGKDVELRCDPISGHTALYWYRQSLGQGLEFLIYFQGNSAPDKSGLPSDRFSAERTGGSVSTLTIQRTQQEDSAVYLCASSPRPPGLAVYEQYFGPGTRLTVT.

The chain uses TRBV30 and TRBJ2-2; no reliable D call. CDR3 size: 12 residues. Germline V lookup: CDR1 GTSNPN, CDR2 SVGIG (reference sequence). Trimming cost V 5 bases and J 2 bases, with 6 bases left between them. In nucleotides, the CDR3 is TGTGCCTGGGACCTAAACACCGGGGAGCTGTTTTTT. Encoded protein: CAWDLNTGELFF. Filled out from reference TRBV30 and TRBJ2-2, the complete variable domain reads SQTIHQWPATLVQPVGSPLSLECTVEGTSNPNLYWYRQAAGRGLQLLFYSVGIGQISSEVPQNLSASRPQDRQFILSSKKLLLSDSGFYLCAWDLNTGELFFGEGSRLTVL.

This rearrangement joins TRBV9 to TRBJ2-1; D is perhaps TRBD2 (7 bases). Trimming took off 5 bases at V and 8 bases at J, with 14 bases between the two ends. The CDR3 contains 13 residues. CDR1 and CDR2 (germline): SGDLS, YYNGEE. CDR3 sequence reads: CASSGGASYEQFF. CDR3 DNA sequence: TGTGCCAGCAGTGGGGGGGCATCGTATGAGCAGTTCTTC.

This clonotype was observed a few times. The J gene is TRBJ2-3, the V gene TRBV29-1; 8 bases are a match to TRBD2. Germline CDR1 and CDR2: SQVTM and ANQGSEA. V shed 4 bases and J 4 bases; nucleotides not matched to a gene: 1. The CDR3 sequence is 12 residues long. The CDR3 here is CSVAGGADTQYF. CDR3 in DNA: TGCAGCGTTGCCGGGGGGGCAGATACGCAGTATTTT.

The table lists this clonotype with a few counts. This chain connects TRBV24-1 to TRBJ2-2, with D uncertain. Germline V CDR1 and CDR2: KGHDR, SFDVKD. With 0 bases removed from V and 3 bases from J, the gap between germline ends came to 16 bases. The CDR3 runs to 18 residues. CDR3 sequence (DNA): TGTGCCACCAGTGATTTGCAAGCGCCCTTTCCTCACACCGGGGAGCTGTTTTTT. Protein: CATSDLQAPFPHTGELFF.

V gene TRBV12-3 or TRBV12-4 combines with J gene TRBJ2-7; 7 bases are a match to TRBD2. The CDR3 covers 16 residues. J gave up 0 bases and V 2 bases, and 7 bases lay outside the gene matches. The CDR3 region is CASSLLAGVDSYEQYF. DNA of the CDR3: TGTGCCAGCAGTTTATTGGCGGGGGTCGACTCCTACGAGCAGTACTTC.

The chain uses TRBV11-2 and TRBJ2-3, with TRBD1 as a possible D gene (6 bases). The ends were cut back, 1 base at V and 10 bases at J, with 9 bases in the middle. The CDR3 loop spans 12 amino acids. Per germline, CDR1 SGHAT and CDR2 FQNNGV. CDR3 nucleotide sequence: TGTGCCAGCAGCTTAGTAGGGGGAGCGCAGTATTTT. Protein product: CASSLVGGAQYF. Filled out from reference TRBV11-2 and TRBJ2-3, the complete variable domain reads EAGVAQSPRYKIIEKRQSVAFWCNPISGHATLYWYQQILGQGPKLLIQFQNNGVVDDSQLPKDRFSAERLKGVDSTLKIQPAKLEDSAVYLCASSLVGGAQYFGPGTRLTVL.

The chain employs TRBV4-2 and TRBJ1-2, with D possibly matching TRBD1 (5 bases). Trimming removed 4 bases from V and 6 bases from J, with 15 bases in between. The CDR3 length is 14 residues. Germline V gives CDR1 LGHNA, CDR2 YNFKEQ. The CDR3 region is CASSPPGGGDGYTF. The DNA of the CDR3 is TGTGCCAGCAGCCCCCCCGGGGGGGGAGATGGCTACACCTTC.

The chain carries TRBV24-1 and TRBJ2-1, with D hard to call. CDR3 length: 15 residues. From germline, CDR1 is KGHDR and CDR2 SFDVKD. V was cut by 3 bases and J by 6 bases, with 14 bases left in between. For the CDR3, the DNA is TGTGCCACCAGTGATGCCTCTCCCGCCGGCAATGAGCAGTTCTTC. Translated, it gives CATSDASPAGNEQFF.

The rearrangement joins TRBV12-5 to TRBJ2-3; no clear D gene. The CDR3 is 10 residues long. Trimming shortened V by 7 bases and J by 4 bases, and 3 bases separated the two germline ends. CDR1 and CDR2 from the germline V gene are LGHNT and FRNRAP. CDR3 sequence reads: CASEADTQYF. CDR3 coding DNA: TGTGCTAGTGAGGCAGATACGCAGTATTTT.

There are a few counts of this clonotype. The genes are TRBV4-1 and TRBJ2-1; possibly TRBD2 for D (7 bases). Germline CDR1 and CDR2: MGHRA and YSYEKL. Trimming pared 1 base from V and 12 bases from J, leaving 13 bases between. The CDR3 contains 13 residues. CDR3 region: CASSQVPGEGQFF. CDR3 in DNA: TGCGCCAGCAGCCAAGTACCAGGGGAGGGGCAGTTCTTC.

The V call is TRBV20-1, the J call TRBJ2-3, with 10 bases that match TRBD2. Germline assignment: CDR1 DFQATT and CDR2 SNEGSKA (reference sequence). The CDR3 spans 17 residues. V shed 5 bases and J 8 bases; nucleotides not matched to a gene: 19. The CDR3 reads CSAPLSGLAGVVGTQYF. The CDR3 DNA follows: TGCAGTGCTCCACTTTCGGGGCTAGCGGGGGTCGTGGGTACGCAGTATTTT.

This clonotype has just one count. This sequence joins TRBV5-5 and TRBJ2-7; D perhaps matches TRBD1 (6 bases). V gave up 3 bases and J gave up 2 bases, with 18 bases separating them. The germline V gene has CDR1 SGHKS and CDR2 YYEKEE (reference sequence). The CDR3 length is 16 residues. The chain's CDR3 is CASSSGYRVDTYEQYF. The CDR3, as DNA: TGTGCCAGCAGCTCGGGGTACAGGGTGGATACCTACGAGCAGTACTTC.

This chain links TRBV12-3 or TRBV12-4 with TRBJ2-3; D unresolved. V dropped 10 bases and J dropped 1 base, with 3 bases sitting between them. This CDR3 is 10 amino acids long. In nucleotides, the CDR3 is TGTGCCACCCGCACAGATACGCAGTATTTT. Translated, it gives CATRTDTQYF.

V is TRBV6-2 or TRBV6-3 and J is TRBJ2-7, with D maybe TRBD2 (6 bases). Per germline, CDR1 MNHEY and CDR2 SVGEGT. This CDR3 region has 11 residues. The CDR3: CASSYGGVLHV. CDR3 in DNA: TGTGCCAGCAGTTATGGCGGGGTCCTGCACGTC.

The V and J genes are TRBV20-1 and TRBJ1-5, with D uncertain. With 2 bases removed from V and 7 bases from J, the gap between germline ends came to 9 bases. The CDR3 consists of 12 residues. The germline CDR1 and CDR2 sequences are DFQATT and SNEGSKA (reference sequence). This chain's CDR3 is CSARRREQPQHF. In DNA, the CDR3 is TGCAGTGCTAGACGACGGGAGCAGCCCCAGCATTTT.

V gene TRBV6-2 or TRBV6-3 combines with J gene TRBJ1-1, with TRBD1 matching 7 bases. V was clipped by 5 bases and J by 4 bases; unmatched bases: 10. The CDR3 consists of 15 residues. Germline CDR1 MNHEY, CDR2 SVGEGT. Here the CDR3 DNA reads TGTGCCAGCAGTCCGACAGGGCTGTGGAGCACTGAAGCTTTCTTT. It encodes CASSPTGLWSTEAFF.

This clonotype has only a few counts. This chain joins TRBV9 and TRBJ2-3; 7 bases agree with TRBD2. Per the germline V gene, CDR1 is SGDLS and CDR2 is YYNGEE. J lost 2 bases, V lost 0 bases, and 9 bases had no gene match. This CDR3 has 17 amino acids. The CDR3 DNA follows: TGTGCCAGCAGCGTAGGTGGGGGGAGGGGATACACAGATACGCAGTATTTT. Translating gives CASSVGGGRGYTDTQYF. Full variable domain (remainder filled in from reference TRBV9 and TRBJ2-3): DSGVTQTPKHLITATGQRVTLRCSPRSGDLSVYWYQQSLDQGLQFLIQYYNGEERAKGNILERFSAQQFPDLHSELNLSSLELGDSALYFCASSVGGGRGYTDTQYFGPGTRLTVL.

This clonotype has only a few counts. The chain has TRBV5-1 and TRBJ2-1; 8 bases line up with TRBD1. After removal of 0 bases from V and 1 base from J, the junction contained 12 bases not matched to a gene. From germline, CDR1 is SGHRS and CDR2 YFSETQ. The CDR3 is made up of 19 amino acids. The CDR3 DNA sequence: TGCGCCAGCAGCTTGGCCATGAGGGCGGACAGGGCGTCCTACAATGAGCAGTTCTTC. It is translated as CASSLAMRADRASYNEQFF.

This clonotype was detected a few times. The chain combines TRBV4-3 with TRBJ2-4; 11 bases line up with TRBD1. J was trimmed by 4 bases and V by 3 bases; bases with no gene match: 2. Germline values: CDR1 LGHNA, CDR2 YSLEER. The CDR3 totals 15 residues. CDR3 nucleotide sequence: TGCGCCAGCAGCCACGGACAGGGGGCGAAAAACATTCAGTACTTC. It encodes CASSHGQGAKNIQYF.

The V gene is TRBV10-3, the J gene TRBJ2-1, with 13 positions matching TRBD2. CDR3 length equals 14 residues. Germline assignment: CDR1 ENHRY and CDR2 SYGVKD. The trim removed 10 bases at V and 5 bases at J, leaving 5 bases unmatched. CDR3 region: CATRLAGGDNEQFF. The CDR3 DNA is TGTGCCACCCGACTAGCGGGGGGTGACAATGAGCAGTTCTTC.

The J gene is TRBJ2-6, the V gene TRBV11-3; D is ambiguous. The CDR3 extends over 14 amino acids. The V gene lost 6 bases and the J gene lost 4 bases, with 10 bases spanning the gap. Germline V gene sequence: CDR1 SGHNT, CDR2 YENEEA. The CDR3 coding sequence is TGTGCCAGCAGTCCATATGCAGGGGCCAACGTCCTGACTTTC. This translates into CASSPYAGANVLTF.

V gene TRBV7-6 combines with J gene TRBJ2-5, with D uncertain. The V and J ends lost 7 bases and 6 bases respectively, with 9 bases between them. Per germline, CDR1 SGHVS and CDR2 FNYEAQ. CDR3 size: 11 residues. This chain's CDR3 is CASTTPQTQYF. CDR3 in DNA: TGTGCCAGCACCACGCCTCAGACCCAGTACTTC.

This clonotype was detected many times. This chain joins TRBV9 and TRBJ2-5, with D perhaps assigned TRBD1 or TRBD2 (5 bases each). V was pared by 7 bases and J by 1 base, with 11 bases between. CDR1 SGDLS and CDR2 YYNGEE come from the germline V gene. This CDR3 is built from 13 residues. This chain's CDR3 is CASSPGTQETQYF. The CDR3 coding sequence is TGTGCCAGCTCTCCCGGGACCCAAGAGACCCAGTACTTC.

This chain uses TRBV9 with TRBJ2-7, with 7 nucleotides matching TRBD1. Germline assignment: CDR1 SGDLS and CDR2 YYNGEE. J lost 4 bases, V lost 0 bases, and 1 base had no gene match. This CDR3 is 13 amino acids long. CDR3 sequence reads: CASSVDRGYEQYF. CDR3 DNA sequence: TGTGCCAGCAGCGTAGACAGGGGTTACGAGCAGTACTTC.

The chain joins TRBV29-1 to TRBJ2-1; a possible D gene is TRBD2 (5 bases). Germline lookup yields CDR1 SQVTM and CDR2 ANQGSEA. The CDR3 consists of 13 residues. V was shortened by 5 bases and J by 9 bases, with 17 bases between the two germline ends. CDR3 DNA: TGCAGCGTTCTAGCAGTGGATGACGGTGAGCAGTTCTTC. This translates into CSVLAVDDGEQFF.

The rearrangement joins TRBV7-2 to TRBJ2-1; perhaps TRBD1 as D (7 bases). This CDR3 is built from 15 residues. Trimming left V 5 bases short and J 3 bases short, with 14 bases between. The germline V gene encodes CDR1 SGHTA and CDR2 FQGNSA. The DNA of the CDR3 is TGTGCCAGCAGCCCAAACAGGGGACTCTACAATGAGCAGTTCTTC. Amino acids: CASSPNRGLYNEQFF.

This clonotype was detected many times. The chain's CDR3 is CASSLDDGDEQFF. CDR3 bases: TGTGCCAGCAGTTTAGACGACGGGGATGAGCAGTTCTTC. V is TRBV12-3 or TRBV12-4 and J is TRBJ2-1, with D tentatively TRBD2 (5 bases). The CDR3 has 13 residues. Trimming took off 1 base at V and 8 bases at J, with 9 bases between the two ends.

The V gene is TRBV3-1, the J gene TRBJ2-5; 8 bases line up with TRBD1. CDR1 and CDR2 (germline): LGHDT, YNNKEL (reference sequence). The length of the CDR3 is 14 residues. V lost 6 bases and J lost 2; bases outside the gene matches: 5. The CDR3 here is CASRGRDRQETQYF. The CDR3 region has the DNA TGTGCCAGCAGAGGAAGGGACAGGCAAGAGACCCAGTACTTC.